Listed here are 26 T cell receptor beta chains from one sample, sequenced in a study of Graves' ophthalmopathy and Graves' hyperthyroidism. The authors amplified TCR beta CDR3 regions from RNA transcripts. HTBI primers served in a first-round RT-PCR, which a second-round multiplex PCR followed. TCRdb redid the calling of the multiplex PCR reads with MiXCR, one entry per CDR3 protein. Here the sample spans 200,000 to 250,000 distinct CDR3 sequences, roughly a fifth being singletons. Sequences were obtained from peripheral blood. These receptors originate from a woman in her forties or fifties with Graves' ophthalmopathy.

V is TRBV6-1 and J is TRBJ2-5; no definite D call. The CDR3 is 14 residues long. Germline V gene sequence: CDR1 MNHNS, CDR2 SASEGT. The V gene lost 6 bases and the J gene lost 0 bases, with 11 bases spanning the gap. The CDR3 region is CASRSSGYQETQYF. CDR3 DNA sequence: TGTGCCAGCAGGAGCAGTGGCTACCAAGAGACCCAGTACTTC.

This clonotype showed up many times. This chain connects TRBV2 to TRBJ2-2; the D is unclear. V dropped 4 bases and J dropped 3 bases, with 6 bases sitting between them. The CDR3 sequence is 13 residues long. Germline CDR1 is SNHLY and CDR2 is FYNNEI. The chain's CDR3 is CASSVSYTGELFF. CDR3 bases: TGTGCCAGCAGTGTGTCTTACACCGGGGAGCTGTTTTTT.

As to this clonotype: This could be a read error, since a much larger clone is one nucleotide away. Since no conserved phenylalanine or tryptophan closes the CDR3, a read error is the likely cause. This chain connects TRBV20-1 to TRBJ2-7; 7 bases are shared with TRBD1. Germline-derived CDR1 and CDR2 are DFQATT and SNEGSKA (reference sequence). V lost 6 bases to trimming and J lost 2 bases; unmatched junction nucleotides: 13. The CDR3 has 15 residues. In DNA form, the CDR3 reads TGCAGTGCAACCAAGGGCGGCAGGGGGACCTACGAGCAGTACCTC. This translates into CSATKGGRGTYEQYL.

Note on this clonotype: One base away lies a much larger clone, so this may be a sequencing read error. V and J are TRBV7-9 and TRBJ1-1; D is unclear. CDR1 and CDR2 (germline): SEHNR, FQNEAQ (reference sequence). V lost 2 bases and J lost 3, with 4 bases in between. The CDR3 totals 12 residues. The CDR3 nucleotides are TGTGCCAGCAGCTTATGGGACACTGAAGCTTTCTTT. It translates to CASSLWDTEAFF.

This clonotype was observed many times. The chain couples TRBV6-5 to TRBJ1-5, with no clear D. The length of the CDR3 is 15 residues. Looked up from germline, CDR1 is MNHEY and CDR2 is SVGAGI. Trimming pared 4 bases from V and 5 bases from J, leaving 15 bases between. CDR3 DNA sequence: TGTGCCAGCAGTTCTACCCGTATAGTAGATCAGCCCCAGCATTTT. The encoded protein is CASSSTRIVDQPQHF.

This clonotype occurred many times. The chain recombines TRBV6-4 with TRBJ2-6; 8 bases map to TRBD1. Per the germline V gene, CDR1 is MRHNA and CDR2 is SNTAGT. The CDR3 is 17 amino acids. Germline trimming cut 6 bases from V and 1 base from J; bases unmatched to any gene: 8. CDR3 nucleotide sequence: TGTGCCAGCAGCCGGGACAGGCGAAAGTCTGGGGCCAACGTCCTGACTTTC. Translated, it gives CASSRDRRKSGANVLTF.

This clonotype was detected once. V gene TRBV19 combines with J gene TRBJ1-2; possibly TRBD1 for D (5 bases). The germline V and J ends were trimmed by 5 bases and 6 bases, with 13 bases remaining between them. CDR1 is LNHDA and CDR2 is SQIVND in the germline V gene (reference sequence). The CDR3 spans 13 residues. The CDR3 DNA reads as TGTGCCAGTAGTTATGGGGGGGAAGATGGCTACACCTTC. Protein sequence: CASSYGGEDGYTF.

This clonotype showed up many times. The gene calls are TRBV9 and TRBJ2-7; 8 bases fit TRBD2. The V gene's germline CDR1 is SGDLS and CDR2 YYNGEE. After removal of 0 bases from V and 7 bases from J, the junction contained 3 bases not matched to a gene. CDR3 length equals 13 residues. The DNA of the CDR3 is TGTGCCAGCAGCGTAGCTCCGGGGGGGGAGCAGTACTTC. The encoded protein is CASSVAPGGEQYF. The full variable domain, with the rest looked up from reference TRBV9 and TRBJ2-7, is DSGVTQTPKHLITATGQRVTLRCSPRSGDLSVYWYQQSLDQGLQFLIQYYNGEERAKGNILERFSAQQFPDLHSELNLSSLELGDSALYFCASSVAPGGEQYFGPGTRLTVT.

This clonotype was counted ten times or more. V gene TRBV20-1 combines with J gene TRBJ1-2, with 7 bases fitting TRBD1. CDR1 DFQATT and CDR2 SNEGSKA come from the germline V gene (reference sequence). The CDR3 has 14 amino acids. V trimming: 6 bases; J trimming: 0 bases; junction bases outside the gene matches: 7. This CDR3 reads CSAIKTGSNYGYTF. The CDR3 DNA reads TGCAGTGCCATAAAGACAGGGTCTAACTATGGCTACACCTTC.

This clonotype has ten or more counts. The rearrangement links TRBV20-1 to TRBJ2-5; maybe TRBD2 (7 bases). The CDR3 spans 13 residues. Per the germline V gene, CDR1 is DFQATT and CDR2 is SNEGSKA (reference sequence). Deletions cut 6 bases from V and 4 bases from J, with 15 bases between. CDR3 in DNA: TGCAGTGCCCCGGGGGCGGGGGTAGAGACCCAGTACTTC. Translation gives CSAPGAGVETQYF.

J is TRBJ1-1 and V is TRBV7-8; D remains ambiguous. CDR1 is SGHVS, CDR2 FQNEAQ, per germline. Trimming cost V 6 bases and J 6 bases, with 11 bases left between them. The CDR3 is 12 residues long. The CDR3 loop is CASSFFGAEAFF. CDR3 DNA sequence: TGTGCCAGCAGTTTCTTTGGGGCTGAAGCTTTCTTT.

This clonotype has at least ten counts. The chain has TRBV4-2 and TRBJ1-6; D call uncertain. With 0 bases removed from V and 0 bases from J, the gap between germline ends came to 6 bases. Germline values: CDR1 LGHNA, CDR2 YNFKEQ. The CDR3 runs to 16 residues. This CDR3 is CASSQEGSSYNSPLHF. CDR3 nucleotide sequence: TGTGCCAGCAGCCAAGAGGGCAGCTCCTATAATTCACCCCTCCACTTT.

This clonotype was observed many times. J is TRBJ2-7 and V is TRBV5-1; TRBD1 agrees at 9 bases. CDR1 SGHRS and CDR2 YFSETQ come from the germline V gene. The trim removed 0 bases at V and 1 base at J, leaving 11 bases unmatched. The CDR3 loop spans 18 amino acids. The CDR3 sequence: CASSLAPWRTGASYEQYF. The CDR3 DNA reads as TGCGCCAGCAGCTTGGCACCGTGGCGGACAGGGGCTTCCTACGAGCAGTACTTC.

This clonotype was recorded at least ten times. The CDR3 protein is CASSLNKGLSYEQYF. DNA for the CDR3: TGTGCCAGCAGCTTAAATAAAGGACTGTCCTACGAGCAGTACTTC. The chain is built from TRBV7-2 and TRBJ2-7; possibly TRBD2 for D (5 bases). The CDR3 has 15 amino acids. Germline V gene sequence: CDR1 SGHTA, CDR2 FQGNSA. V lost 2 bases and J 1 base, leaving 12 bases between the germline ends.

The rearrangement uses TRBV6-5 and TRBJ1-6; D not resolved. CDR1 is MNHEY and CDR2 is SVGAGI in the germline V gene. This CDR3 comprises 15 residues. Trimming removed 2 bases at V and 7 bases at J, with 12 bases between. CDR3 region: CASSYTPGENSPLHF. The CDR3 nucleotides are TGTGCCAGCAGTTACACCCCGGGAGAGAATTCACCCCTCCACTTT.

This clonotype was observed a few times. This chain uses TRBV19 with TRBJ2-7; D gene ambiguous. Per germline, CDR1 LNHDA and CDR2 SQIVND (reference sequence). With 2 bases removed from V and 2 bases from J, the gap between germline ends came to 7 bases. The CDR3 runs 13 residues. The CDR3 region has the DNA TGTGCCAGTAGTATATCCGTTACCTACGAGCAGTACTTC. It translates to CASSISVTYEQYF.

Many counts were recorded for this clonotype. This chain joins TRBV6-5 and TRBJ2-5; D remains ambiguous. This CDR3 spans 14 amino acids. CDR1 and CDR2 from the germline V gene are MNHEY and SVGAGI. The germline V and J ends were trimmed by 0 bases and 5 bases, with 10 bases remaining between them. CDR3 nucleotide sequence: TGTGCCAGCAGTTACTCGCAGAGGTGGGAGACCCAGTACTTC. Its translation: CASSYSQRWETQYF.

Ten or more counts support this clonotype. This chain joins TRBV12-3 or TRBV12-4 and TRBJ2-5; 9 bases line up with TRBD1. CDR3 length: 16 amino acids. With 3 bases clipped from V and 5 bases from J, the junction kept 10 bases outside the gene matches. This CDR3 is CASSLDPGQGLETQYF. CDR3 nucleotides: TGTGCCAGCAGTTTGGATCCGGGACAGGGCTTGGAGACCCAGTACTTC.

With regard to this clonotype: This may stem from a read error, because a much larger clone lies one nucleotide away. This chain's CDR3 is CASSTGNPPGSGANVPTF. CDR3 coding DNA: TGTGCCAGCAGTACAGGGAACCCACCGGGCTCTGGGGCCAACGTCCCGACTTTC. The chain joins TRBV2 to TRBJ2-6; TRBD1 is a possible D gene (6 bases). This CDR3 comprises 18 residues. The germline V gene encodes CDR1 SNHLY and CDR2 FYNNEI.

In its sample, this clonotype was seen a few times. V is TRBV4-2 and J is TRBJ2-1; D is uncertain. The CDR3 contains 15 residues. V dropped 4 bases and J dropped 3 bases, with 13 bases sitting between them. Germline V lookup: CDR1 LGHNA, CDR2 YNFKEQ. For the CDR3, the DNA is TGTGCCAGCAGCCGCAACCTAGGTGGCTACAATGAGCAGTTCTTC. Translated, it gives CASSRNLGGYNEQFF.

The sample holds many counts of this clonotype. This rearrangement joins TRBV12-3 or TRBV12-4 to TRBJ2-5; perhaps D is TRBD1 or TRBD2 (5 bases each). V was shortened by 7 bases and J by 2 bases, with 17 bases between the two germline ends. The CDR3 has 15 amino acids. The CDR3 DNA is TGTGCCAGCACCTTAGGGCCGGGGCTTCAAGAGACCCAGTACTTC. It specifies CASTLGPGLQETQYF.

The chain links TRBV12-3 or TRBV12-4 to TRBJ1-1; D not certain. The CDR3 extends over 13 amino acids. Trimming cost V 6 bases and J 4 bases, with 12 bases left between them. CDR3 sequence reads: CASRYPRGTEAFF. DNA of the CDR3: TGTGCCAGCAGATACCCTCGGGGCACTGAAGCTTTCTTT.

V and J are TRBV7-2 and TRBJ2-5; D ambiguous. CDR3 size: 14 residues. Germline CDR1 SGHTA, CDR2 FQGNSA. With 5 bases removed from V and 3 bases from J, the gap between germline ends came to 13 bases. In DNA, the CDR3 is TGTGCCAGCAGCCGCGACTGGGCCGAAGAGACCCAGTACTTC. Translated: CASSRDWAEETQYF.

This clonotype was picked up many times. V usage is TRBV2 and J usage is TRBJ2-5; D gene uncertain. The germline V and J ends were trimmed by 5 bases and 7 bases, with 11 bases remaining between them. CDR3 size: 12 residues. Germline loops: CDR1 SNHLY, CDR2 FYNNEI. Here the CDR3 reads CASSRVERTQYF. The CDR3 DNA sequence: TGTGCCAGCAGTCGCGTGGAAAGGACCCAGTACTTC. Full variable domain (rest looked up from reference TRBV2 and TRBJ2-5): EPEVTQTPSHQVTQMGQEVILRCVPISNHLYFYWYRQILGQKVEFLVSFYNNEISEKSEIFDDQFSVERPDGSNFTLKIRSTKLEDSAMYFCASSRVERTQYFGPGTRLLVL.

V usage is TRBV28 and J usage is TRBJ1-2, with 7 bases that match TRBD1. Germline V CDR1 and CDR2: MDHEN, SYDVKM. V shed 3 bases and J 0 bases; nucleotides not matched to a gene: 4. The CDR3 spans 15 residues. CDR3 region: CASSFPQGANYGYTF. DNA of the CDR3: TGTGCCAGCAGTTTTCCGCAGGGGGCTAACTATGGCTACACCTTC.

The rearrangement joins TRBV5-1 to TRBJ1-2; D might be TRBD1 (6 bases). Trimming removed 1 base at V and 4 bases at J, with 11 bases between. The CDR3 is made up of 14 amino acids. Germline assignment: CDR1 SGHRS and CDR2 YFSETQ. The CDR3 protein is CASSLSGVSYGYTF. The CDR3 DNA reads TGCGCCAGCAGCTTGTCAGGGGTTAGCTATGGCTACACCTTC.